The 9 T cell receptor beta chains reported below all come from one sample, sequenced in a study of blood T cell repertoires in COVID-19. Sequencing used immunoSEQ multiplex PCR; TCRdb keeps in-frame clones, though not all of them. The repertoire consists of roughly 220,000 clones, with 70% to 85% occurring once and the leading ten covering approximately 16%. The sequencing input was PBMCs or T cells enriched from blood (not recorded which). The receptors shown here come from a man aged 35 to 55 who had recovered from COVID-19.

The V call is TRBV27, the J call TRBJ1-2; D call uncertain. V was shortened by 6 bases and J by 3 bases, with 11 bases between the two germline ends. Germline assignment: CDR1 MNHEY and CDR2 SMNVEV (reference sequence). The CDR3 covers 13 residues. CDR3 residues: CASRLTTYYGYTF. The DNA of the CDR3 is TGTGCCAGCAGGCTGACAACTTACTATGGCTACACCTTC.

The rearrangement joins TRBV7-2 to TRBJ2-1; D perhaps matches TRBD2 (6 bases). Germline V CDR1 and CDR2: SGHTA, FQGNSA. The V end lost 5 bases, the J end lost 3 bases, and 17 bases lay between the germline ends. CDR3 length: 16 amino acids. The DNA of the CDR3 is TGTGCCAGCAGCCTCACCGGGACTGGGGGCTACAATGAGCAGTTCTTC. This codes for CASSLTGTGGYNEQFF.

The chain recombines TRBV28 with TRBJ2-6; 7 positions match TRBD1. The V gene's germline CDR1 is MDHEN and CDR2 SYDVKM. The CDR3 sequence is 19 residues long. V was clipped by 5 bases and J by 0 bases; unmatched bases: 13. The CDR3: CASSPRTGTVISGANVLTF. In DNA form, the CDR3 reads TGTGCCAGCAGTCCCCGGACCGGGACAGTCATCTCTGGGGCCAACGTCCTGACTTTC.

The chain carries TRBV24-1 and TRBJ1-6; D is possibly TRBD1 (5 bases). The germline V and J ends were trimmed by 10 bases and 5 bases, with 11 bases remaining between them. Germline V CDR1 and CDR2: KGHDR, SFDVKD. There are 13 residues in the CDR3. CDR3 in amino acids: CATRGTNNSPLHF. In nucleotides, the CDR3 is TGTGCCACTCGCGGGACCAATAATTCACCCCTCCACTTT.

The gene calls are TRBV4-1 and TRBJ2-7; the match to TRBD1 covers 9 bases. V gave up 4 bases and J gave up 7 bases; unmatched junction bases: 8. The CDR3 runs 14 residues. Germline CDR1 and CDR2: MGHRA and YSYEKL. The CDR3 coding sequence is TGCGCCAGCAGCCTTCCCGGGACAGGGATGGAGCAGTACTTC. Amino acid sequence: CASSLPGTGMEQYF.

The chain is built from TRBV6-2 or TRBV6-3 and TRBJ2-6; possibly TRBD1 for D (6 bases). Germline V gives CDR1 MNHEY, CDR2 SVGEGT. V was cut by 5 bases and J by 2 bases, with 19 bases left in between. The CDR3 contains 18 residues. The CDR3 spells CASSGRRTELAGANVLTF. CDR3 in DNA: TGTGCCAGCAGTGGGCGGAGGACAGAATTGGCTGGGGCCAACGTCCTGACTTTC.

V gene TRBV21-1 combines with J gene TRBJ2-2; whether TRBD2, the table's D call, matches the DNA was not checked. TRBV21-1 is recorded as a pseudogene. The CDR3 is 17 amino acids. In DNA form, the CDR3 reads TGTGCCAGCAGCAAAGGTGGCGGGGCCCCGAACACCGGGGAGCTGTTTTTT. It translates to CASSKGGGAPNTGELFF.

As for this clone: The junction shows a germline mismatch at one end, possibly a read error. The rearrangement uses TRBV3-1 (or the pseudogene TRBV3-2) and TRBJ2-5; D is unclear. The germline gives CDR1 LGHDT, CDR2 YNNKEL (reference sequence). The CDR3 covers 11 residues. This CDR3 reads CASSQGYPLNF. CDR3 coding DNA: TGTGCCAGCAGCCAAGGATATCCACTCAACTTC.

This chain links TRBV27 with TRBJ1-5; D might be TRBD1 (5 bases). The germline V gene encodes CDR1 MNHEY and CDR2 SMNVEV (reference sequence). There are 17 residues in the CDR3. Between the trimmed V and J ends, which lost 0 bases and 6 bases, there was a span of 18 bases. The chain's CDR3 is CASSLSAPGYWGQPQHF. CDR3 bases: TGTGCCAGCAGTTTATCGGCCCCAGGGTATTGGGGTCAGCCCCAGCATTTT.